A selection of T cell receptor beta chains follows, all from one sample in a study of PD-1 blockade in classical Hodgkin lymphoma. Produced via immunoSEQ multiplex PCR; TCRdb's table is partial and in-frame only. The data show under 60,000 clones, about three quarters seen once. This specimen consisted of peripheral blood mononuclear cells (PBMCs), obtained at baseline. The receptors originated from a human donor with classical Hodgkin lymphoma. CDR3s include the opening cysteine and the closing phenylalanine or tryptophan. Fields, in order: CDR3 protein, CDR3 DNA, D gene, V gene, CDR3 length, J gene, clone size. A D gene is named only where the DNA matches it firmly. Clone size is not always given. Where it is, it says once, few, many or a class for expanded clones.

CASSLERGAEYEKLFF,TGTGCCAGCAGCTTAGAAAGAGGGGCTGAATATGAAAAACTGTTTTTT,NA,TRBV7-8,16,TRBJ1-4,NA
CASSLGQGLTEAFF,TGCGCCAGCAGCTTGGGACAGGGTTTAACTGAAGCTTTCTTT,TRBD1,TRBV5-1,14,TRBJ1-1,NA
CASRASGRASHEQFF,TGTGCCAGCAGGGCAAGCGGGAGGGCGTCCCATGAGCAGTTCTTC,TRBD2,TRBV2,15,TRBJ2-1,NA
CASSEEAEQYF,TGTGCCAGCAGTGAAGAGGCCGAGCAGTACTTC,NA,TRBV2,11,TRBJ2-7,medium-sized
CASRRSQGAPTDTQYF,TGCGCCAGCAGGCGTTCACAGGGGGCCCCTACAGATACGCAGTATTTT,TRBD1,TRBV5-1,16,TRBJ2-3,NA
CASREGLTHYEQYF,TGTGCCAGCAGGGAGGGACTCACCCACTACGAGCAGTACTTC,NA,TRBV6-5,14,TRBJ2-7,NA
CASSVVGFDGYTF,TGTGCCAGTAGTGTAGTGGGGTTCGATGGCTACACCTTC,NA,TRBV19,13,TRBJ1-2,NA
CASSLESISYNEQFF,TGTGCCAGCAGCTTAGAGTCGATCTCCTACAATGAGCAGTTCTTC,NA,TRBV11-3,15,TRBJ2-1,NA
CASSLTAGGNTGELFF,TGCGCCAGCAGCTTGACGGCGGGAGGGAACACCGGGGAGCTGTTTTTT,TRBD2,TRBV5-1,16,TRBJ2-2,NA
CAWSVGGSSPLHF,TGTGCCTGGAGTGTAGGGGGAAGTTCACCCCTCCACTTT,NA,TRBV30,13,TRBJ1-6,NA
CASSSTGEIDEAFF,TGTGCCAGCAGCTCTACAGGGGAAATTGATGAAGCTTTCTTT,TRBD1,TRBV7-9,14,TRBJ1-1,few
CASSAAGPNYGYTF,TGTGCCAGCAGCGCCGCCGGACCTAACTATGGCTACACCTTC,NA,TRBV9,14,TRBJ1-2,NA
CASSDNLGSYTF,TGCGCCAGCAGCGATAACTTGGGAAGCTACACCTTC,NA,TRBV5-1,12,TRBJ1-2,NA